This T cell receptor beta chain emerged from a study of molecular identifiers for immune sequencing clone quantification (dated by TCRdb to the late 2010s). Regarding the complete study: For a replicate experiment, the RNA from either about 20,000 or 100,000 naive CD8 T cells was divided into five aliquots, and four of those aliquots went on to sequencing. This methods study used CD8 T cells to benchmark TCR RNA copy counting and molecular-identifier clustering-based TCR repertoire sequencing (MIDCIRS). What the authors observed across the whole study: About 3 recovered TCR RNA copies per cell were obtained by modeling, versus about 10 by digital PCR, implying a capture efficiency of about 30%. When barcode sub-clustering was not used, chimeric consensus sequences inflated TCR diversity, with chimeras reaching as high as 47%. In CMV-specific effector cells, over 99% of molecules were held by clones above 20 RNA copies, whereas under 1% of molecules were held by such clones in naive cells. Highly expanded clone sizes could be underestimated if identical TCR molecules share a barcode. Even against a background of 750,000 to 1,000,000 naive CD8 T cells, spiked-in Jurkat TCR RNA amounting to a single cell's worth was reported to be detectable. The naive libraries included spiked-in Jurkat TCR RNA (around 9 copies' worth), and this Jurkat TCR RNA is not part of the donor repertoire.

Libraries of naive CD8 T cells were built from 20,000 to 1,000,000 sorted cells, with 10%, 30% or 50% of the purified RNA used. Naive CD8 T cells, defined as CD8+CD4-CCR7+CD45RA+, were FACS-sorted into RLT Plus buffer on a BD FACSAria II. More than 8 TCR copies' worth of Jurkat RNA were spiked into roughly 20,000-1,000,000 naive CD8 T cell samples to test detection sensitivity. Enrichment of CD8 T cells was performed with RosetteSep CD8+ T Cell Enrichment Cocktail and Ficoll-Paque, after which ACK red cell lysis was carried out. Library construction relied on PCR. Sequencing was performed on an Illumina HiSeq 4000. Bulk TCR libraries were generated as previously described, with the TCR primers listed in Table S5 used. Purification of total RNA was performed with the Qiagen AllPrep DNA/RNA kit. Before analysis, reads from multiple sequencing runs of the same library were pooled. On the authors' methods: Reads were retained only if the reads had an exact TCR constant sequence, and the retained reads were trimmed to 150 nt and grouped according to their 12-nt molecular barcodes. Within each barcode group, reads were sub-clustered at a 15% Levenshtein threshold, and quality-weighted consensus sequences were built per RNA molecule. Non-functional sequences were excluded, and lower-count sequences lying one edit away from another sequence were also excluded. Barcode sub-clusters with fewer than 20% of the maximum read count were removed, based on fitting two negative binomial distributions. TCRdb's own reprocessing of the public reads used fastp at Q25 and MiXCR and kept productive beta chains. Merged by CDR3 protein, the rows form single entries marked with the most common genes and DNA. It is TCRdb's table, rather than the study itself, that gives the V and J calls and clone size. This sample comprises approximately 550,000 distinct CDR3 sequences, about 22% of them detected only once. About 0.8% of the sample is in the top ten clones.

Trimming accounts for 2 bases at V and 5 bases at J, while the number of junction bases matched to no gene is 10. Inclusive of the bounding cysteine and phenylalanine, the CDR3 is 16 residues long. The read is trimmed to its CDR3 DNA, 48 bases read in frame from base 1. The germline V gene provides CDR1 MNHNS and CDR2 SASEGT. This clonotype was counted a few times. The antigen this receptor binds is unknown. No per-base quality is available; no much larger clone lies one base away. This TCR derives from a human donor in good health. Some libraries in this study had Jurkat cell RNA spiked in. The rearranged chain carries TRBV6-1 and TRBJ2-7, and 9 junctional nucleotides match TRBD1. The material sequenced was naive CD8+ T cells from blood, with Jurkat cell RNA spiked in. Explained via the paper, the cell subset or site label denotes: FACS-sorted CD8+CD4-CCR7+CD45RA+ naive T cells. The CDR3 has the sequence CASSEPVGQGTHEQYF. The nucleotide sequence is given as TGTGCCAGCAGTGAACCCGTCGGACAGGGGACCCACGAGCAGTACTTC.